This passage covers 5 T cell receptor delta chains from one sample sequenced in a study of gamma-delta T cells after stem cell transplantation. TCRdb reanalysed the RT-PCR reads with CATT. The sample carries just over 2,500 delta-chain clones, around 21% recorded once. The sample comprised gamma-delta T cells. The source is a human donor. It is not recorded whose cells these are; they may come from a transplant donor.

With respect to this clone: The translation of this DNA and the TCRdb protein of a much larger clone differ at residue 3, probably owing to a read error; the protein shown here is translated from the DNA. This CDR3 is CAYDSVLGDSKALTAQLFF. In nucleotides, the CDR3 is TGTGCCTATGATTCCGTACTGGGGGATTCCAAAGCTTTGACAGCACAACTCTTCTTT. This chain connects TRDV2 to TRDJ2; 10 bases are a match to TRDD3. This CDR3 comprises 19 residues. J lost 0 bases, V lost 8 bases, and 17 bases had no gene match. The V gene's germline CDR1 is GEAIGNYY and CDR2 EKD.

In regard to this clone: A far larger clone is just one base off, so this is likely a read error. The V gene is TRDV2, the J gene TRDJ1; 8 positions match TRDD3. The CDR3 covers 17 residues. Germline loops: CDR1 GEAIGNYY, CDR2 EKD. The CDR3 DNA is TGTGCCTGTGACGGGTTAGCTGGGGACACTGGGGGCGATAGACTCATCTTT. The encoded protein is CACDGLAGDTGGDRLIF.

In the case of this clone: It differs at one base from a far larger clone, so likely a read error. The chain carries TRDV2 and TRDJ1, with 10 bases matching TRDD3. The CDR3 sequence is 21 residues long. Germline V gene sequence: CDR1 GEAIGNYY, CDR2 EKD. The chain's CDR3 is CACDTVQSYGGYDKYTDKRIF. In DNA, the CDR3 is TGTGCCTGTGACACCGTGCAGTCCTACGGGGGATACGACAAGTACACCGATAAACGCATCTTT.

By sample fraction, this clone is medium-sized. The V and J genes are TRDV2 and TRDJ1, with 8 bases fitting TRDD3. The junction had 12 bases not matched to a gene; V was cut back by 1 base and J by 0 bases. This CDR3 is 18 amino acids long. Germline assignment: CDR1 GEAIGNYY and CDR2 EKD. DNA for the CDR3: TGTGCCTGTGACACGTTACCTACTGGGGGCCGGTACACCGATAAACTCATCTTT. Amino acid sequence: CACDTLPTGGRYTDKLIF.

This clone has only a few counts. A junction end diverges from the germline sequence, so it may reflect a read error. This rearrangement joins TRDV2 to TRDJ1, with 12 bases matching TRDD3. The CDR3 spans 15 residues. From germline, CDR1 is GEAIGNYY and CDR2 EKD. The CDR3 DNA reads as TGTGCCTGTGACAGACTGGGGGATACAACCGATATACTCATCTTT. Its protein is CACDRLGDTTDILIF.